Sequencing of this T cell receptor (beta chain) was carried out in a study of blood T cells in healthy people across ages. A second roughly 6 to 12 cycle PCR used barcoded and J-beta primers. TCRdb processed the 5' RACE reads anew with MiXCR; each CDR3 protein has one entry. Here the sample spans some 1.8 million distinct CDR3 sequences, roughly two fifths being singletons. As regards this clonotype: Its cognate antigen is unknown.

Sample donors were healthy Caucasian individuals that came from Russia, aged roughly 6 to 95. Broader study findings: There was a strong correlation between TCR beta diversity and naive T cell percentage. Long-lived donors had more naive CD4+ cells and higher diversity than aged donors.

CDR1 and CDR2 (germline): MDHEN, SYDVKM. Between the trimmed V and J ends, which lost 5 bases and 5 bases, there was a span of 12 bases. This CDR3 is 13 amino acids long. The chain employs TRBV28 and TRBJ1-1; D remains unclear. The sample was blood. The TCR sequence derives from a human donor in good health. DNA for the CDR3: TGTGCCAGCAGTCGGGCCTCGGGGACTGAAGCTTTCTTT. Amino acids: CASSRASGTEAFF.